This T cell receptor (beta chain) was retrieved from a study of T cell clusters in autoimmune cytopenias. TRB was amplified by touch-down multiplex PCR, primer pools A and B combined. Each CDR3 protein gets one entry in TCRdb, which reprocessed the multiplex PCR reads and gives no DNA. The record lists about 7,000 distinct CDR3 sequences, of which the ten most abundant hold under 5%. Judged by frequency, this clonotype is large (0.1 to 1%). Tens of thousands of genome equivalents of blood DNA were amplified for TRB. The CDR3 covers 16 residues. Germline assignment: CDR1 LNHDA and CDR2 SQIVND (reference sequence). This sample also belongs to another study, concerning T cell repertoires in aging, cancer and after chemotherapy. From that report: Donors were grouped into six age bands spanning 30 or younger through 70 or older. Over several months to years, re-sampled healthy donor repertoires clearly shared clones. Compared with age-matched healthy donors, untreated hematological or solid cancer patients showed higher blood TCR clonality.

The chain has TRBV19 and TRBJ2-1; TCRdb returns TRBD2, unconfirmable since there is no DNA. Material for sequencing was peripheral blood. This receptor was taken from a human donor in good health. CDR3 sequence: CASSIGWGSSYNEQFF.